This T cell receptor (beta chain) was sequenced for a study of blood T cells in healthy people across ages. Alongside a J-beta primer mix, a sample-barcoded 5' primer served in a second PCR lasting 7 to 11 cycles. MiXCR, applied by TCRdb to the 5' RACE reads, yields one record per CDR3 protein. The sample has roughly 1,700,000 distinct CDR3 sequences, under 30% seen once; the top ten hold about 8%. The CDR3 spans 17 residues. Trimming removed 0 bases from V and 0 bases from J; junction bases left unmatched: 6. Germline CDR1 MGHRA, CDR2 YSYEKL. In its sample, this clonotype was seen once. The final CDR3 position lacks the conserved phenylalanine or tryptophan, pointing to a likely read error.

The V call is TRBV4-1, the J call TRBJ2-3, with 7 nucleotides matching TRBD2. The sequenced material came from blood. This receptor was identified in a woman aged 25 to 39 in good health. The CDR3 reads CASSQDQGSGSTDTQYY. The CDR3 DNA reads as TGCGCCAGCAGCCAAGATCAGGGTAGCGGGAGCACAGATACGCAGTATTAT.